This record covers a single TCR beta chain. This record comes from a study of OX40 agonist ivuxolimab in advanced cancers. Study overall: Patient treatment consisted of intravenous ivuxolimab administration every 2 weeks at 0.01 to 10 mg/kg.

Between the trimmed V and J ends, which lost 10 bases and 5 bases, there was a span of 18 bases. Germline V CDR1 and CDR2: MDHEN, SYDVKM. The CDR3 is 14 residues long. Assay used: immunoSEQ multiplex PCR; TCRdb lists only in-frame clones, some missing. The sample has some 79,000 clones; around 90% are singletons. This specimen consisted of CD4+ or CD8+ T cells sorted from blood, obtained in a trial of the OX40 agonist ivuxolimab. The origin of this receptor is an adult with an advanced solid tumor such as melanoma, head and neck, liver or kidney cancer. The V call is TRBV28, the J call TRBJ1-5, with TRBD1 as a possible D gene (5 bases). The CDR3 region has the DNA TGTGCCACGTCAGGCGGGGGGTCCCATCAGCCCCAGCATTTT. Translating it yields CATSGGGSHQPQHF.